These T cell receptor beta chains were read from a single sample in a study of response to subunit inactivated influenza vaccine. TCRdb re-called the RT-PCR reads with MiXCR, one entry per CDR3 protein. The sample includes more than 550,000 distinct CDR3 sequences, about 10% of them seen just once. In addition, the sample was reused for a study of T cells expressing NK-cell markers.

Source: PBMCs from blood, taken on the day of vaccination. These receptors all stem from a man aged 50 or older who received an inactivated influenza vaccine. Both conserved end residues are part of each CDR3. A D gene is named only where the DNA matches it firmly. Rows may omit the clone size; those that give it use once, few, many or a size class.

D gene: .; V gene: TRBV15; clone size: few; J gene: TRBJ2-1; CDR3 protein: CATSRDNRAQFF; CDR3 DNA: TGTGCCACCAGCAGAGATAACAGGGCGCAGTTCTTC
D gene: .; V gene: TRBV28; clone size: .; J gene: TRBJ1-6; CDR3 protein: CASSRQANNSPLHF; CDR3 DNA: TGTGCCAGCAGTAGACAGGCAAATAATTCACCCCTCCACTTT
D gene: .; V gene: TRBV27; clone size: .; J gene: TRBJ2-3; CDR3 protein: CATRQPGLGDTQYF; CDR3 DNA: TGTGCCACCCGACAACCGGGGTTAGGGGATACGCAGTATTTT
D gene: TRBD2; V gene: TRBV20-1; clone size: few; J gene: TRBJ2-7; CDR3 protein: CSARERWERGLSYEQYF; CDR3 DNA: TGCAGTGCTAGAGAAAGATGGGAGCGGGGGCTTTCCTACGAGCAGTACTTC
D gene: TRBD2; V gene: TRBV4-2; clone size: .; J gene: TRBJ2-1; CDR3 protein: CASSQDLAGLVAGNEQFF; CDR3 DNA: TGTGCCAGCAGCCAAGATCTGGCGGGACTAGTTGCAGGTAATGAGCAGTTCTTC
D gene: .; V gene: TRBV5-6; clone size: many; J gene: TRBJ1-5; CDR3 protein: CASSSKTDNQPQHF; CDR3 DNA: TGTGCCAGCAGCTCTAAGACAGACAATCAGCCCCAGCATTTT
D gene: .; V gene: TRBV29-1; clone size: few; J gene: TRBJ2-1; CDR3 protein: CSVEDSRRVREQFF; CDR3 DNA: TGCAGCGTTGAAGATAGTCGGCGGGTACGAGAGCAGTTCTTC
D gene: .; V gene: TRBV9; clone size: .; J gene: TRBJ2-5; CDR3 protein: CASSVAASQETQYF; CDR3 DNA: TGTGCCAGCAGCGTAGCAGCCTCCCAAGAGACCCAGTACTTC
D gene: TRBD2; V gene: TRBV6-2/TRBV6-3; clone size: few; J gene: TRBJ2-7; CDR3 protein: CASSYSGGGPYEQYF; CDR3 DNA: TGTGCCAGCAGTTACTCGGGCGGGGGTCCCTACGAGCAGTACTTC
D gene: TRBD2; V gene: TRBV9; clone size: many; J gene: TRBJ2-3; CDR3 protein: CASSVGPAGASTDTQYF; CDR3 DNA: TGTGCCAGCAGCGTAGGTCCAGCGGGAGCTAGCACAGATACGCAGTATTTT
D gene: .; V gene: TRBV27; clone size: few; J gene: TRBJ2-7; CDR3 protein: CASSLSAIYEQYF; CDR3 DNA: TGTGCCAGCAGTTTGTCAGCTATCTACGAGCAGTACTTC
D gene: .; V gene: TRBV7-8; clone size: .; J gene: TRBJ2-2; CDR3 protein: CASSFAVGLNTGELFF; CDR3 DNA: TGTGCCAGCAGCTTCGCCGTAGGCCTGAACACCGGGGAGCTGTTTTTT
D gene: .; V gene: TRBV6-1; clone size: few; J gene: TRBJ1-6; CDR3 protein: CASSVQRTNSPLHF; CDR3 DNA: TGTGCCAGCAGTGTTCAGAGAACGAATTCACCCCTCCACTTT
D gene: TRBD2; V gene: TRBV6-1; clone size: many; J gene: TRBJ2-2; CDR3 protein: CASSGSAGASITGELFF; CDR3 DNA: TGTGCCAGCAGTGGCTCAGCGGGGGCCTCCATCACCGGGGAGCTGTTTTTT
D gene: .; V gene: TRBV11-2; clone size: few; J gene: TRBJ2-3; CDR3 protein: CASSLVGVTQYF; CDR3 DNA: TGTGCCAGCAGCTTAGTGGGAGTTACGCAGTATTTT
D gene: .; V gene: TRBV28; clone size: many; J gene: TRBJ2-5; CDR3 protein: CASSFPGRQETQYF; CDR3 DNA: TGTGCCAGCAGTTTCCCAGGGAGGCAAGAGACCCAGTACTTC
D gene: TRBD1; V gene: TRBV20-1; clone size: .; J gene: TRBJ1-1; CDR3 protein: CSAPRDRLTEAFF; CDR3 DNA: TGCAGTGCTCCTCGGGACAGGCTCACTGAAGCTTTCTTT
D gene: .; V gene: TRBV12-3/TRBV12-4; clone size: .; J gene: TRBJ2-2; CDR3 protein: CASSLDRTNTGELFF; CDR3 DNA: TGTGCCAGCAGCTTGGACAGAACCAACACCGGGGAGCTGTTTTTT
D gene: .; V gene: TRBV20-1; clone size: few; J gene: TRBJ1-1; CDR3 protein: CSPGRMGFF; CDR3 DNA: TGCAGCCCCGGGCGGATGGGTTTCTTT
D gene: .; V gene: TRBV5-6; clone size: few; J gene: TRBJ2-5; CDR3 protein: CASSSSGGLGTQYF; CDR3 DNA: TGTGCCAGCAGCTCTTCGGGCGGACTCGGGACCCAGTACTTC
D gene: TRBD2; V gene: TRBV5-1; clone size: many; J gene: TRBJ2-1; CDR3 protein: CASSSTSGGYNEQFF; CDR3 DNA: TGTGCCAGCAGCTCGACTAGCGGGGGCTACAATGAGCAGTTCTTC
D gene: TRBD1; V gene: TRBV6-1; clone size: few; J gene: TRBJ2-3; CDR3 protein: CASSGTGGWADTQYF; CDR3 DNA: TGTGCCAGCAGTGGAACAGGGGGCTGGGCAGATACGCAGTATTTT
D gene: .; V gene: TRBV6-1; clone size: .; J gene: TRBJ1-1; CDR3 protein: CASSEMGGTEVFF; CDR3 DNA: TGTGCCAGCAGTGAAATGGGGGGCACTGAAGTTTTCTTT
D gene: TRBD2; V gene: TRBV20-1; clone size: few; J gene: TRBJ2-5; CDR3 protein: CSAIAGGLQETQYF; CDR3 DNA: TGCAGTGCTATAGCGGGGGGCCTCCAAGAGACCCAGTACTTC
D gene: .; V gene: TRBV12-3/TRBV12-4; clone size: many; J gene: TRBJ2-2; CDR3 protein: CASQRVGTGELFF; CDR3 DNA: TGTGCCAGCCAACGCGTGGGGACCGGGGAGCTGTTTTTT
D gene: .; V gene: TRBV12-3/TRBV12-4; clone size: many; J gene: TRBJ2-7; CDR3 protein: CASSISGPTDEQYF; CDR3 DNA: TGTGCCAGCAGTATCTCCGGGCCCACCGACGAGCAGTACTTC
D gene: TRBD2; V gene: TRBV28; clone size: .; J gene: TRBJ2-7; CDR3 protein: CASSWGGAYEQYF; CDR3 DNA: TGTGCCAGCAGTTGGGGGGGAGCCTACGAGCAGTACTTC
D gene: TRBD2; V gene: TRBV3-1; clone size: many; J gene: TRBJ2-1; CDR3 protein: CASSQEPSGRIEQFF; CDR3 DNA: TGTGCCAGCAGCCAAGAACCTAGCGGGAGGATTGAGCAGTTCTTC
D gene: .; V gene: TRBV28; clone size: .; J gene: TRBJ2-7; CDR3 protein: CASSFENRAPQYF; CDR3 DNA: TGTGCCAGCAGTTTTGAAAACAGGGCGCCGCAGTACTTC